This record concerns one TCR beta chain sequence. What it recognizes is unknown. The PCR contained 60 Vbeta and 13 Jbeta primers. TCRdb's table, derived via immunoSEQ multiplex PCR, lists solely in-frame clones and lacks some. The sample lists approximately 200,000 clones; 79% were seen once. V gave up 4 bases and J gave up 11 bases; unmatched junction bases: 8. The CDR3 covers 14 residues. Germline loops: CDR1 MNHEY, CDR2 SMNVEV (reference sequence). The record originates from a study of cytomegalovirus exposure and HLA in healthy donors. Study information: One earlier analysis, a look at 180 million or so T cells, found some 100 million unique TCR beta sequences. The early release's HLA-typed donors yielded approximately 82 million unique TCRs. Study results and caveats: Earlier findings revealed that most TCR beta V segments proved productive either about 87% or about 30% of the time.

The V gene is TRBV27, the J gene TRBJ1-4; 9 bases are a match to TRBD1. Sequencing was performed on PBMCs. The receptor comes from a woman aged 25 to 45 in good health and CMV-seropositive. The CDR3 is CASSSGQGLGKLFF. In nucleotides, the CDR3 is TGTGCCAGCAGTTCGGGACAGGGCCTAGGGAAACTGTTTTTT.